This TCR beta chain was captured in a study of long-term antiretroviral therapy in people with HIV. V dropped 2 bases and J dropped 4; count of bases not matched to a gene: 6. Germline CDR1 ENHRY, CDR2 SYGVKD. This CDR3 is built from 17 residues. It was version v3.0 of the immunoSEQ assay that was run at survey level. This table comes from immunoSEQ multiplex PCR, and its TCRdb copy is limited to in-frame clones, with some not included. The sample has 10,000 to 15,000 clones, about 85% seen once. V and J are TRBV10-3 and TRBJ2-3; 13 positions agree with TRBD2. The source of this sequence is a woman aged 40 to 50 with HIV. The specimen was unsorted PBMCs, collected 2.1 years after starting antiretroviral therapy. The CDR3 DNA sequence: TGTGCCATCAGTGAGATGAGACTAGCGGGGGGAGCAGATACGCAGTATTTT. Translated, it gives CAISEMRLAGGADTQYF.